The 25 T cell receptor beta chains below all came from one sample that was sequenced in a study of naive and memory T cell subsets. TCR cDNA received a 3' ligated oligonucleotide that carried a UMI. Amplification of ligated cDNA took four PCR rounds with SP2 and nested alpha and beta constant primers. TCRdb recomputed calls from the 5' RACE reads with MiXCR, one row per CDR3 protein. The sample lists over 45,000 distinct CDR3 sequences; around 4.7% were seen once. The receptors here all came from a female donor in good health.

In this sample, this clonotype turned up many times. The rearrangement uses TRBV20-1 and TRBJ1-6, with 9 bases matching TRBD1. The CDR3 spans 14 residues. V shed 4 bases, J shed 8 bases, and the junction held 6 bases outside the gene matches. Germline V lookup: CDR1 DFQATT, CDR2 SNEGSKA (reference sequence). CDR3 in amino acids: CSATGTGNDSPLHF. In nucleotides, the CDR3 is TGCAGTGCTACCGGGACAGGGAATGATTCACCCCTCCACTTT.

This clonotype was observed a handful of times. CDR3 coding DNA: TGTGCCAGCACCAAAAGGGGGACAGGGGGCGAAAAACTGTTTTTT. This sequence encodes CASTKRGTGGEKLFF. The chain uses TRBV3-1 and TRBJ1-4, with 12 bases identical to TRBD1. The V and J ends lost 7 bases and 8 bases, in that order; junction bases with no gene match: 8. The CDR3 sequence is 15 residues long. Germline CDR1 and CDR2: LGHDT and YNNKEL (reference sequence).

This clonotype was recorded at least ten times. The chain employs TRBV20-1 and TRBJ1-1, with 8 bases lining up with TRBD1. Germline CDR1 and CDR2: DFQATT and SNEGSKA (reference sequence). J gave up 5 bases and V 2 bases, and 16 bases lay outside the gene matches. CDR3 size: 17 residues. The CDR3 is CSARHEGLRTGKTEAFF. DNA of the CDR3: TGCAGTGCTAGACACGAGGGCCTGCGGACAGGGAAAACTGAAGCTTTCTTT.

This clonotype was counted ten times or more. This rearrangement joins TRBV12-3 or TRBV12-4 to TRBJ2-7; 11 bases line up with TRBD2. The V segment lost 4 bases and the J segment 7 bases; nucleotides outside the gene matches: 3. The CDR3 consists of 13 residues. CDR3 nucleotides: TGTGCCAGCAGTTCGGGACTAGCGGCGGAGCAGTACTTC. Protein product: CASSSGLAAEQYF.

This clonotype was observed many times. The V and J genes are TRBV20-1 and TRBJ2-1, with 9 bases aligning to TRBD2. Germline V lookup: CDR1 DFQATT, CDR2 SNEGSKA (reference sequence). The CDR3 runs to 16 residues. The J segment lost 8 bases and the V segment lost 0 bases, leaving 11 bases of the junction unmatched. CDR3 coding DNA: TGCAGTGCTAGAGAGTTCGGGACTAGCAACATCGATGAGCAGTTCTTC. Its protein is CSAREFGTSNIDEQFF.

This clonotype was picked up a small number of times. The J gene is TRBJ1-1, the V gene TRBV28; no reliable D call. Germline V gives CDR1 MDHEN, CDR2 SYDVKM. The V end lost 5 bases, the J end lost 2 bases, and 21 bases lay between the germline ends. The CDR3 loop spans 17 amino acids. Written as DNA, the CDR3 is TGTGCCAGCAGTGAGGACTCTGACCGAGGAATAAACACTGAAGCTTTCTTT. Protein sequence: CASSEDSDRGINTEAFF.

The CDR3 sequence is CASSTSPRSTGELFF. The CDR3 DNA follows: TGTGCCAGTAGTACGTCCCCCCGGTCCACCGGGGAGCTGTTTTTT. The chain carries TRBV19 and TRBJ2-2, with no clear D. This CDR3 is built from 15 residues. The V end was cut by 4 bases, the J end by 4 bases, with 13 bases between. CDR1 and CDR2 from the germline V gene are LNHDA and SQIVND (reference sequence). The full variable domain, its missing parts supplied by reference TRBV19 and TRBJ2-2, is DGGITQSPKYLFRKEGQNVTLSCEQNLNHDAMYWYRQDPGQGLRLIYYSQIVNDFQKGDIAEGYSVSREKKESFPLTVTSAQKNPTAFYLCASSTSPRSTGELFFGEGSRLTVL.

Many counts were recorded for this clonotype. Here the CDR3 DNA reads TGTGCCAGCAGTTCCCGGAGGGAAAAACTGTTTTTT. This gives the protein CASSSRREKLFF. The rearrangement uses TRBV27 and TRBJ1-4, with D hard to call. The CDR3 contains 12 residues. Germline values: CDR1 MNHEY, CDR2 SMNVEV (reference sequence). With 4 bases removed from V and 8 bases from J, the gap between germline ends came to 8 bases. Filled out from reference TRBV27 and TRBJ1-4, the complete variable domain reads EAQVTQNPRYLITVTGKKLTVTCSQNMNHEYMSWYRQDPGLGLRQIYYSMNVEVTDKGDVPEGYKVSRKEKRNFPLILESPSPNQTSLYFCASSSRREKLFFGSGTQLSVL.

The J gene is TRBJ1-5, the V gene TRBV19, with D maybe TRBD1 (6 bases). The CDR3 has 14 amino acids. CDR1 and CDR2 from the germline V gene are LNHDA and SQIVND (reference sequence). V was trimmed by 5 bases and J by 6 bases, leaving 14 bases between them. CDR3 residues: CASSPPGVGQPQHF. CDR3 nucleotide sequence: TGTGCCAGTAGTCCCCCAGGGGTGGGTCAGCCCCAGCATTTT.

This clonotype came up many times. CDR3 bases: TGTGCCAGTAGTATGGGACTAGATTACAATGAGCAGTTCTTC. Translating it yields CASSMGLDYNEQFF. V gene TRBV19 combines with J gene TRBJ2-1; 8 nucleotides agree with TRBD2. The CDR3 is 14 amino acids. V shed 3 bases and J 4 bases; nucleotides not matched to a gene: 2. Looked up from germline, CDR1 is LNHDA and CDR2 is SQIVND (reference sequence). Drawing the rest from reference TRBV19 and TRBJ2-1, the complete variable domain is DGGITQSPKYLFRKEGQNVTLSCEQNLNHDAMYWYRQDPGQGLRLIYYSQIVNDFQKGDIAEGYSVSREKKESFPLTVTSAQKNPTAFYLCASSMGLDYNEQFFGPGTRLTVL.

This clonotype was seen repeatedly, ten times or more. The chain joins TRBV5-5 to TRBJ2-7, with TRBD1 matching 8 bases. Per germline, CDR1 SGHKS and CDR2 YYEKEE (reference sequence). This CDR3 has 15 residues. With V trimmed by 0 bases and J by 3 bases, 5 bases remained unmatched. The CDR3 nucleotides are TGTGCCAGCAGCTTGGAGGGGACAGGAGACTACGAGCAGTACTTC. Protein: CASSLEGTGDYEQYF.

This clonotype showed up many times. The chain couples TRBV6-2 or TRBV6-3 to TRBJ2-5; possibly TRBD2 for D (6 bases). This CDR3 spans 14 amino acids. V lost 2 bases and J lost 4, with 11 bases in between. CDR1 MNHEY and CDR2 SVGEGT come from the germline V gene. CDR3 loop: CASSYRRRAETQYF. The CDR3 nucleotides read TGTGCCAGCAGTTACAGGAGGAGGGCAGAGACCCAGTACTTC.

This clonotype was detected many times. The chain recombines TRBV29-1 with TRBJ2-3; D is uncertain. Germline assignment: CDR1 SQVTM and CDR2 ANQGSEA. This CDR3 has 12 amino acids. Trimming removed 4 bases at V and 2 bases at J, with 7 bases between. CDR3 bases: TGCAGCGTTGCAATCCTCACAGATACGCAGTATTTT. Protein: CSVAILTDTQYF.

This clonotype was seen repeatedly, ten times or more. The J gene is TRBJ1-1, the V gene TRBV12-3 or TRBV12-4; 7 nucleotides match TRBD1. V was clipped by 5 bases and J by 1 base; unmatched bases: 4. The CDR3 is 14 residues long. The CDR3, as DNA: TGTGCCAGCAGTCTAAAGGGGGCGAACACTGAAGCTTTCTTT. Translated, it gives CASSLKGANTEAFF.

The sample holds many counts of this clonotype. CDR3 sequence reads: CASSLDRETTNEKLFF. Written as DNA, the CDR3 is TGTGCCAGCAGCTTAGACAGGGAGACAACTAATGAAAAACTGTTTTTT. The genes are TRBV7-9 and TRBJ1-4; the D gene is possibly TRBD1 (6 bases). The CDR3 has 16 amino acids. V was pared by 1 base and J by 0 bases, with 9 bases between. The germline gives CDR1 SEHNR, CDR2 FQNEAQ (reference sequence).

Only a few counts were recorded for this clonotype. CDR3 sequence (DNA): TGTGCCAGCACCCCCGGGACGGCCAACTATGGCTACACCTTC. Translated: CASTPGTANYGYTF. J is TRBJ1-2 and V is TRBV7-2, with a weak D call TRBD1 (5 bases). Trimming left V 7 bases short and J 2 bases short, with 14 bases between. Germline CDR1 SGHTA, CDR2 FQGNSA. The CDR3 consists of 14 residues.

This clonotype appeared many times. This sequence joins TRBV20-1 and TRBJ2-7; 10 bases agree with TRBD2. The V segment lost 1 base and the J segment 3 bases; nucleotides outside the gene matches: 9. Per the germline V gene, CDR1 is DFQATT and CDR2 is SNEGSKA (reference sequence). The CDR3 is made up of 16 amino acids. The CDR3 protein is CSARGRAGGKYYEQYF. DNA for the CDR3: TGCAGTGCTAGAGGCCGAGCGGGAGGGAAATACTACGAGCAGTACTTC.

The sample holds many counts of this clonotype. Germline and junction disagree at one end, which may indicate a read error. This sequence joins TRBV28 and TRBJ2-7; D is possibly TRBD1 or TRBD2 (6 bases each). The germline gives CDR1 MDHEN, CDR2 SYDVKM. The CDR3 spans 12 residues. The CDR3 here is CASTGTDERGVF. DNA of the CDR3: TGTGCCAGCACCGGGACGGACGAGAGGGGGGTCTTC.

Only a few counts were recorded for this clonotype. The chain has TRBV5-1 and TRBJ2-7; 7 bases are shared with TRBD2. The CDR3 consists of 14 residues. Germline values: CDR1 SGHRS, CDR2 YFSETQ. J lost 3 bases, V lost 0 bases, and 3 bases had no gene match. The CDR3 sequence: CASSLVVAGYEQYF. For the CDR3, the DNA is TGCGCCAGCAGCTTGGTGGTAGCGGGCTACGAGCAGTACTTC.

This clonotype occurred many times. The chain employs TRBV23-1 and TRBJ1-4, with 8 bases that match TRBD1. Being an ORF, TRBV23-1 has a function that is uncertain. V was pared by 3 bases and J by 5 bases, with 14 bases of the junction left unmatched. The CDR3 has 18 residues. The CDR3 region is CASSHQDPKDRENEKLFF. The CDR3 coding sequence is TGCGCCAGCAGTCACCAGGATCCAAAGGACAGGGAAAATGAAAAACTGTTTTTT.

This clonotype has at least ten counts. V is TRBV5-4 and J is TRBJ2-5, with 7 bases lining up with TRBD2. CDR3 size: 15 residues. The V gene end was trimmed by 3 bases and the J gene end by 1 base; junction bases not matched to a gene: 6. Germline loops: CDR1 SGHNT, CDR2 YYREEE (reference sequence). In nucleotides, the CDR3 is TGTGCCAGCAGCTCCAGCGGGATTTCCCAAGAGACCCAGTACTTC. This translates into CASSSSGISQETQYF.

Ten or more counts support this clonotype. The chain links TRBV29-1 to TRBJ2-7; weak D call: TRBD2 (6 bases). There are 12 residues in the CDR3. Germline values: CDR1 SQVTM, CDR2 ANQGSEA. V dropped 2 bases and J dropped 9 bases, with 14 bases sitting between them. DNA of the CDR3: TGCAGCGTTGAACCCCAGGGAGGAGGGCAGTACTTC. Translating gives CSVEPQGGGQYF.

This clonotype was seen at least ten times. CDR3 residues: CASSLDGRSGDTQYF. The CDR3 bases are TGTGCCAGCAGCTTGGACGGGAGGTCTGGAGATACGCAGTATTTT. The V gene is TRBV5-4, the J gene TRBJ2-3; the match to TRBD2 covers 7 bases. The CDR3 extends over 15 amino acids. J gave up 5 bases and V 0 bases, and 6 bases lay outside the gene matches. Germline V gene data show CDR1 as SGHNT and CDR2 as YYREEE (reference sequence).

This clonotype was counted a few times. CDR3 region: CSAGGGFQETQYF. The CDR3 DNA reads TGCAGTGCCGGGGGGGGGTTCCAAGAGACCCAGTACTTC. The chain links TRBV20-1 to TRBJ2-5; 8 bases map to TRBD2. V lost 6 bases and J lost 1; bases outside the gene matches: 4. The CDR3 is 13 residues long. Germline lookup yields CDR1 DFQATT and CDR2 SNEGSKA (reference sequence).

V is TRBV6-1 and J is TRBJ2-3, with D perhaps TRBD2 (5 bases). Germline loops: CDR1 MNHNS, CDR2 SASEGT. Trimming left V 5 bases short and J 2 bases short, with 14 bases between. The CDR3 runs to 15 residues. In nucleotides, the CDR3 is TGTGCCAGCAGTTCATCGGGAAATCCCACAGATACGCAGTATTTT. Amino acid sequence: CASSSSGNPTDTQYF.